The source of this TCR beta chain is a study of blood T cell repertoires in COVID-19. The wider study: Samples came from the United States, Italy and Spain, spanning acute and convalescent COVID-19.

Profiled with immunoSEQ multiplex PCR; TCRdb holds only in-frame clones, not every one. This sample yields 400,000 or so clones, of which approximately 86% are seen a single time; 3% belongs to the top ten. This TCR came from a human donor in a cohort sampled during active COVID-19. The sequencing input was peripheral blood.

In DNA, the CDR3 is TGTGCCAGCAGTTTTGGACAGGGAGGCGAAAAACTGTTTTTT. It specifies CASSFGQGGEKLFF. The V and J genes are TRBV6-5 and TRBJ1-4, with 8 bases fitting TRBD1. V lost 4 bases and J lost 8; bases outside the gene matches: 6. Germline V CDR1 and CDR2: MNHEY, SVGAGI. The CDR3 length is 14 residues.